Below, 14 T cell receptor beta chains from the same sample are listed, as sequenced in a study of T cells after yellow fever vaccination. One entry per CDR3 protein results from TCRdb running MiXCR on the 5' RACE reads. The sample contains 500,000 to 650,000 distinct CDR3 sequences, about 12% of which appear only once. The sequencing here drew on PBMCs, taken on the day of the yellow fever booster vaccination. All receptors come from a man aged 25 to 40 who received the YFV17D yellow fever vaccine.

The chain carries TRBV12-3 or TRBV12-4 and TRBJ2-1; TRBD2 agrees at 13 bases. The CDR3 extends over 15 amino acids. J gave up 9 bases and V 3 bases, and 5 bases lay outside the gene matches. CDR3 protein: CASSFQTSGRSEQFF. The CDR3, as DNA: TGTGCCAGCAGTTTCCAGACTAGCGGGAGGAGTGAGCAGTTCTTC.

This clonotype was counted between two and nine times. CDR3 coding DNA: TGTGCCAGCAGTAGGGGAGTCAGCGCCTACAATGAGCAGTTCTTC. This encodes CASSRGVSAYNEQFF. The rearrangement joins TRBV6-2 or TRBV6-3 to TRBJ2-1; tentatively, D is TRBD1 or TRBD2 (5 bases each). Per germline, CDR1 MNHEY and CDR2 SVGEGT. V lost 5 bases, J lost 2 bases, and 13 bases lay in between. This CDR3 spans 15 amino acids.

Many counts were recorded for this clonotype. Here the CDR3 reads CSVEGLTSGTGYEQYF. CDR3 coding DNA: TGCAGCGTTGAGGGGCTGACTAGCGGGACGGGCTACGAGCAGTACTTC. The V gene is TRBV29-1, the J gene TRBJ2-7; 11 bases are shared with TRBD2. Per germline, CDR1 SQVTM and CDR2 ANQGSEA. The V segment lost 3 bases and the J segment 3 bases; nucleotides outside the gene matches: 10. This CDR3 contains 16 residues.

This chain uses TRBV3-1 with TRBJ2-2; 7 nucleotides align to TRBD2. The CDR3 has 17 residues. Trimming cost V 3 bases and J 7 bases; bases outside gene matches: 14. The germline CDR1 and CDR2 sequences are LGHDT and YNNKEL (reference sequence). CDR3 region: CASSQYGNSGHGGELFF. Here the CDR3 DNA reads TGTGCCAGCAGCCAGTACGGCAATAGCGGGCACGGCGGGGAGCTGTTTTTT.

This clonotype was counted only a few times. The chain carries TRBV7-9 and TRBJ1-2; D is possibly TRBD1 (5 bases). The CDR3 covers 16 residues. Trimming removed 1 base at V and 4 bases at J, with 16 bases between. Germline-derived CDR1 and CDR2 are SEHNR and FQNEAQ (reference sequence). CDR3 sequence: CASSLVKRDRIYGYTF. CDR3 nucleotides: TGTGCCAGCAGCTTAGTTAAAAGAGACAGAATCTATGGCTACACCTTC.

This clonotype was observed a few times. The chain couples TRBV3-1 to TRBJ2-2; TRBD2 might be the D (6 bases). Germline assignment: CDR1 LGHDT and CDR2 YNNKEL (reference sequence). V lost 0 bases to trimming and J lost 4 bases, with 9 bases between them. The CDR3 consists of 15 residues. CDR3 DNA: TGTGCCAGCAGCCAAGAACTAGCCACCACCGGGGAGCTGTTTTTT. Encoded protein: CASSQELATTGELFF. The variable domain in full, with the rest retrieved from reference TRBV3-1 and TRBJ2-2, is DTAVSQTPKYLVTQMGNDKSIKCEQNLGHDTMYWYKQDSKKFLKIMFSYNNKELIINETVPNRFSPKSPDKAHLNLHINSLELGDSAVYFCASSQELATTGELFFGEGSRLTVL.

This clonotype has a handful of counts. The V call is TRBV9, the J call TRBJ2-1; no clear D. Per germline, CDR1 SGDLS and CDR2 YYNGEE. The V end lost 3 bases, the J end lost 9 bases, and 13 bases lay between the germline ends. This CDR3 has 13 amino acids. The CDR3 nucleotides read TGTGCCAGCAGCGCGGGTGTTTCGGCTGAGCAGTTCTTC. It specifies CASSAGVSAEQFF.

This clonotype was detected ten times or more. The rearrangement links TRBV19 to TRBJ2-1; D gene uncertain. There are 11 residues in the CDR3. Trimming shortened V by 9 bases and J by 7 bases, and 10 bases separated the two germline ends. Germline-derived CDR1 and CDR2 are LNHDA and SQIVND (reference sequence). The CDR3, as DNA: TGTGCCAGCAGCAACCTTAATGAGCAGTTCTTC. Translation: CASSNLNEQFF.

J is TRBJ1-3 and V is TRBV18, with TRBD1 identical over 9 bases. Trimming cost V 3 bases and J 3 bases; bases outside gene matches: 0. Germline V lookup: CDR1 KGHSH, CDR2 LQKENI. The CDR3 consists of 14 residues. CDR3 in amino acids: CASSPGQGGNTIYF. CDR3 sequence (DNA): TGTGCCAGCTCACCGGGACAGGGTGGAAACACCATATATTTT.

This clonotype has more than one count but fewer than ten. The rearrangement links TRBV29-1 to TRBJ1-4; TRBD1 aligns across 7 bases. This CDR3 comprises 15 residues. The J segment lost 13 bases and the V segment lost 6 bases, leaving 20 bases of the junction unmatched. CDR1 SQVTM and CDR2 ANQGSEA come from the germline V gene. The CDR3: CSVRLTGQPQIGLFF. In nucleotides, the CDR3 is TGCAGCGTGCGACTAACGGGACAGCCCCAAATTGGACTGTTTTTT.

A few counts support this clonotype. This chain uses TRBV9 with TRBJ2-3, with 7 bases that match TRBD2. CDR3 length equals 14 residues. In germline, CDR1 is SGDLS, CDR2 YYNGEE. Trimming took 5 bases from V and 2 from J; bases not matched to a gene: 5. The DNA for the CDR3 is TGTGCCAGCAGTAGTGGGAGGGTCACAGATACGCAGTATTTT. Amino acid sequence: CASSSGRVTDTQYF.

The gene calls are TRBV15 and TRBJ2-3; TRBD2 matches at 9 bases. There are 19 residues in the CDR3. Trimming took 1 base from V and 6 from J; bases not matched to a gene: 17. Germline V gene lookup returns CDR1 LNHNV and CDR2 YYDKDF (reference sequence). The CDR3, as DNA: TGTGCCACCAGCAGAGTCGGAGTTGGTCGTGGCGGGAGGGGCGATACGCAGTATTTT. Its translation is CATSRVGVGRGGRGDTQYF.

The chain links TRBV29-1 to TRBJ1-1, with D unclear. Trimming took off 6 bases at V and 1 base at J, with 15 bases between the two ends. Germline V gene sequence: CDR1 SQVTM, CDR2 ANQGSEA. The CDR3 is made up of 14 amino acids. This CDR3 reads CSVARTVQNTEAFF. The DNA of the CDR3 is TGCAGCGTCGCCCGAACGGTCCAGAACACTGAAGCTTTCTTT.

The chain carries TRBV5-5 and TRBJ2-7, with TRBD2 as a possible D gene (5 bases). V was clipped by 4 bases and J by 7 bases, with 21 bases between them. The germline gives CDR1 SGHKS, CDR2 YYEKEE (reference sequence). The CDR3 is 15 residues long. The chain's CDR3 is CASSPSGTGTFEQYF. In DNA, the CDR3 is TGTGCCAGCAGCCCGAGCGGAACGGGAACTTTTGAGCAGTACTTC.